This note documents a single TCR beta chain sequence. This sample was included in a study of cytomegalovirus exposure and HLA in healthy donors. Germline trimming cut 5 bases from V and 2 bases from J; bases unmatched to any gene: 7. Germline V CDR1 and CDR2: MNHNY, SVGAGI (reference sequence). The CDR3 is 16 residues long. The PCR made use of 60 Vbeta and 13 Jbeta primers. This table comes from immunoSEQ multiplex PCR, and its TCRdb copy is limited to in-frame clones, with some not included. The top ten clones hold 7.4% of a sample with roughly 68,000 clones, around 80% of them seen once. The rearrangement joins TRBV6-6 to TRBJ2-2; 8 nucleotides line up with TRBD1. The receptor was isolated from a woman in her twenties or thirties in good health and CMV-seropositive. What was sequenced was PBMCs. The CDR3 region has the DNA TGTGCCAGCAGTCCCGGACAGGGCCTTAACACCGGGGAGCTGTTTTTT. Its translation is CASSPGQGLNTGELFF.